These 27 T cell receptor beta chains were sequenced from one sample in a study of shared clonotypes between healthy human individuals. Repertoires were generated with immunoSEQ multiplex PCR, while TCRdb's copy carries only in-frame clones and drops some. This sample has roughly 1,600,000 clones; approximately 98.5% occur once, and the top ten carry about 0.35%. The sequenced material came from naive CD4+ T cells sorted from blood. Subset meaning: CD45RA+ positively selected. These receptors all stem from a man aged 25-45 years in good health.

The V call is TRBV18, the J call TRBJ1-5, with D unclear. V was cut by 0 bases and J by 6 bases, with 12 bases left in between. The CDR3 loop spans 15 amino acids. Germline V gene lookup returns CDR1 KGHSH and CDR2 LQKENI. CDR3 in DNA: TGTGCCAGCTCACCACCGGGTAGGGAGCGTCAGCCCCAGCATTTT. Protein product: CASSPPGRERQPQHF.

Comment on this clone: The sample carries other DNA sequences with the same CDR3. The gene calls are TRBV4-3 and TRBJ2-7; unclear D gene. V lost 1 base, J lost 3 bases, and 7 bases lay in between. The CDR3 sequence is 13 residues long. Germline CDR1 LGHNA, CDR2 YSLEER. CDR3 coding DNA: TGCGCCAGCAGCCAAGCCCTAGTCTACGAGCAGTACTTC. Protein: CASSQALVYEQYF.

The V and J genes are TRBV2 and TRBJ2-2; D remains ambiguous. The CDR3 runs 12 residues. Germline lookup yields CDR1 SNHLY and CDR2 FYNNEI. V was clipped by 7 bases and J by 4 bases, with 7 bases between them. CDR3 sequence reads: CASIDFTGELFF. The CDR3 DNA reads as TGTGCCAGCATTGACTTCACCGGGGAGCTGTTTTTT.

The chain uses TRBV21-1 and TRBJ2-7; the listed D gene, TRBD2, was not tested against the DNA. TRBV21-1 has pseudogene status. CDR3 length equals 19 residues. The CDR3 sequence is CASSKGTSGRAPDSYEQYF. CDR3 in DNA: TGTGCCAGCAGCAAAGGGACTAGCGGGAGAGCGCCCGACTCATACGAGCAGTACTTC.

The chain recombines TRBV4-1 with TRBJ1-2; D gene ambiguous. CDR3 length: 15 residues. V was shortened by 3 bases and J by 6 bases, with 17 bases between the two germline ends. Germline CDR1 MGHRA, CDR2 YSYEKL. In nucleotides, the CDR3 is TGCGCCAGCAGCCATCCGGCCGGAGAACTAAATGGCTACACCTTC. This sequence encodes CASSHPAGELNGYTF.

V is TRBV11-2 and J is TRBJ2-7, with 12 bases that match TRBD2. Trimming removed 5 bases from V and 7 bases from J; junction bases left unmatched: 12. The CDR3 is made up of 16 amino acids. Germline V CDR1 and CDR2: SGHAT, FQNNGV. CDR3 protein: CASSPRRLAGAREQYF. The DNA of the CDR3 is TGTGCCAGCAGCCCACGGCGACTAGCGGGAGCGCGAGAGCAGTACTTC.

V usage is TRBV6-6 and J usage is TRBJ2-1; D may correspond to TRBD1 or TRBD2 (5 bases each). The CDR3 is 15 residues long. CDR1 MNHNY and CDR2 SVGAGI come from the germline V gene (reference sequence). The V end lost 2 bases, the J end lost 5 bases, and 13 bases lay between the germline ends. Here the CDR3 DNA reads TGTGCCAGCAGTTACGAGGGGCCGACTGACAATGAGCAGTTCTTC. Protein product: CASSYEGPTDNEQFF.

The chain carries TRBV5-1 and TRBJ2-3; D is unresolved. The CDR3 runs to 13 residues. CDR1 and CDR2 from the germline V gene are SGHRS and YFSETQ. Trimming took 0 bases from V and 6 from J, leaving 8 bases between them. The CDR3 DNA reads TGCGCCAGCAGCTTGGGAAACGACGATACGCAGTATTTT. It is translated as CASSLGNDDTQYF. The full variable domain, its missing parts supplied by reference TRBV5-1 and TRBJ2-3, is KAGVTQTPRYLIKTRGQQVTLSCSPISGHRSVSWYQQTPGQGLQFLFEYFSETQRNKGNFPGRFSGRQFSNSRSEMNVSTLELGDSALYLCASSLGNDDTQYFGPGTRLTVL.

The V and J genes are TRBV29-1 and TRBJ2-1, with TRBD2 matching over 14 bases. The CDR3 contains 16 residues. Germline trimming cut 8 bases from V and 0 bases from J; bases unmatched to any gene: 6. Germline V gene data show CDR1 as SQVTM and CDR2 as ANQGSEA. CDR3 in DNA: TGCAGCACCTGGACTAGCGGGAGGCCCTCCTACAATGAGCAGTTCTTC. As protein: CSTWTSGRPSYNEQFF.

This clone was seen once. CDR3 in amino acids: CASSGIEKGRDMNTEAFF. DNA for the CDR3: TGTGCCTCCTCAGGGATCGAGAAGGGTAGAGATATGAACACTGAAGCTTTCTTT. The chain links TRBV30 to TRBJ1-1; D perhaps matches TRBD1 (5 bases). Germline-derived CDR1 and CDR2 are GTSNPN and SVGIG (reference sequence). The CDR3 loop spans 18 amino acids. V lost 7 bases to trimming and J lost 0 bases, with 27 bases between them.

The chain recombines TRBV2 with TRBJ2-5; D possibly corresponds to TRBD1 (7 bases). Germline V CDR1 and CDR2: SNHLY, FYNNEI. Trimming left V 4 bases short and J 5 bases short, with 17 bases between. CDR3 length: 15 residues. CDR3 region: CASSGGGGGEETQYF. CDR3 coding DNA: TGTGCCAGCAGTGGAGGAGGGGGCGGAGAGGAGACCCAGTACTTC. The variable domain in full, with the rest retrieved from reference TRBV2 and TRBJ2-5, is EPEVTQTPSHQVTQMGQEVILRCVPISNHLYFYWYRQILGQKVEFLVSFYNNEISEKSEIFDDQFSVERPDGSNFTLKIRSTKLEDSAMYFCASSGGGGGEETQYFGPGTRLLVL.

This chain uses TRBV18 with TRBJ2-7; D is perhaps TRBD1 (6 bases). The CDR3 extends over 12 amino acids. Germline V CDR1 and CDR2: KGHSH, LQKENI. V was cut by 5 bases and J by 5 bases, with 10 bases left in between. CDR3 in amino acids: CASSTTGNEQYF. CDR3 nucleotides: TGTGCCAGCTCAACGACAGGTAACGAGCAGTACTTC.

This chain uses TRBV28 with TRBJ2-7; tentative D call: TRBD1 (5 bases). CDR1 MDHEN and CDR2 SYDVKM come from the germline V gene. The CDR3 sequence is 12 residues long. V lost 3 bases and J 9 bases, leaving 12 bases between the germline ends. In DNA form, the CDR3 reads TGTGCCAGCAGTTTCCAGGGAAATGGGCAGTACTTC. Its translation is CASSFQGNGQYF.

The rearrangement joins TRBV28 to TRBJ2-7, with TRBD2 matching 9 bases. Germline lookup yields CDR1 MDHEN and CDR2 SYDVKM. With V trimmed by 6 bases and J by 1 base, 10 bases remained unmatched. The CDR3 totals 16 residues. In nucleotides, the CDR3 is TGTGCCAGCAGCCCGCCGGATAGCGGGAGTTCCTACGAGCAGTACTTC. Translation: CASSPPDSGSSYEQYF. The entire variable domain, with the rest obtained from reference TRBV28 and TRBJ2-7, is as follows: DVKVTQSSRYLVKRTGEKVFLECVQDMDHENMFWYRQDPGLGLRLIYFSYDVKMKEKGDIPEGYSVSREKKERFSLILESASTNQTSMYLCASSPPDSGSSYEQYFGPGTRLTVT.

V usage is TRBV7-9 and J usage is TRBJ2-7, with TRBD2 matching 10 bases. After removal of 4 bases from V and 1 base from J, the junction contained 13 bases not matched to a gene. Germline CDR1 is SEHNR and CDR2 is FQNEAQ (reference sequence). This CDR3 comprises 18 residues. The CDR3 bases are TGTGCCAGCAGCTGGGATATAGCGGGAGGTGTTAAGTCCTACGAGCAGTACTTC. It is translated as CASSWDIAGGVKSYEQYF.

A single count supports this clone. The same CDR3 can be traced to other DNA sequences in this sample. The rearrangement joins TRBV10-3 to TRBJ1-1; D gene ambiguous. The CDR3 is made up of 13 amino acids. Germline values: CDR1 ENHRY, CDR2 SYGVKD. V lost 0 bases and J 1 base, leaving 3 bases between the germline ends. CDR3 sequence: CAISESRNTEAFF. The CDR3 DNA sequence: TGTGCCATCAGTGAGTCGAGGAACACTGAAGCTTTCTTT.

This clone was detected a few times. Within the sample, other DNA sequences also encode this same CDR3. V usage is TRBV7-2 and J usage is TRBJ2-7, with 10 bases aligning to TRBD2. CDR1 and CDR2 (germline): SGHTA, FQGNSA. Germline trimming cut 5 bases from V and 2 bases from J; bases unmatched to any gene: 3. CDR3 length: 14 residues. CDR3 loop: CASSRTSGTYEQYF. CDR3 DNA: TGTGCCAGCAGCCGGACTAGCGGAACCTACGAGCAGTACTTC.

For this clone: This CDR3 is also generated by other DNA sequences in the sample. This chain joins TRBV18 and TRBJ1-5; 10 bases agree with TRBD1. CDR3 length: 15 amino acids. Germline trimming cut 2 bases from V and 5 bases from J; bases unmatched to any gene: 3. Germline V CDR1 and CDR2: KGHSH, LQKENI. The CDR3 here is CASSPWTGGDQPQHF. In DNA, the CDR3 is TGTGCCAGCTCACCATGGACAGGGGGTGATCAGCCCCAGCATTTT.

The rearrangement uses TRBV6-1 and TRBJ2-7; D unclear. This CDR3 is built from 14 residues. V was shortened by 3 bases and J by 0 bases, with 9 bases between the two germline ends. Germline V gene data show CDR1 as MNHNS and CDR2 as SASEGT. The chain's CDR3 is CASSETPPSYEQYF. CDR3 DNA: TGTGCCAGCAGTGAGACCCCTCCCTCCTACGAGCAGTACTTC.

This chain uses TRBV5-1 with TRBJ1-2, with D hard to call. CDR1 is SGHRS, CDR2 YFSETQ, per germline. This CDR3 is built from 17 residues. The ends were cut back, 0 bases at V and 5 bases at J, with 20 bases in the middle. The CDR3: CASSLDDAIRVAYGYTF. CDR3 DNA: TGCGCCAGCAGCTTGGATGACGCGATCCGGGTGGCGTATGGCTACACCTTC.

This chain connects TRBV18 to TRBJ2-2; tentative D call: TRBD2 (6 bases). Germline assignment: CDR1 KGHSH and CDR2 LQKENI. The CDR3 is made up of 15 amino acids. V lost 4 bases and J lost 6, with 15 bases in between. CDR3 protein: CASSQLDGGPGELFF. CDR3 bases: TGTGCCAGCTCACAACTAGACGGGGGTCCCGGGGAGCTGTTTTTT.

V is TRBV2 and J is TRBJ1-5; D gene uncertain. V shed 4 bases and J shed 7 bases, with 11 bases lying between them. Germline CDR1 and CDR2: SNHLY and FYNNEI. The CDR3 runs 13 residues. The CDR3 DNA reads as TGTGCCAGCAGTGCGGAGAGTTCCCAGCCCCAGCATTTT. Its translation is CASSAESSQPQHF.

This clone has a single count. The chain uses TRBV5-1 and TRBJ2-3; no clear D gene. The V and J ends lost 0 bases and 2 bases respectively, with 10 bases between them. In germline, CDR1 is SGHRS, CDR2 YFSETQ. The length of the CDR3 is 15 residues. CDR3 loop: CASSLALTVTDTQYF. CDR3 nucleotide sequence: TGCGCCAGCAGCTTGGCGCTGACTGTCACAGATACGCAGTATTTT. Supplemented by reference TRBV5-1 and TRBJ2-3, the full variable domain reads KAGVTQTPRYLIKTRGQQVTLSCSPISGHRSVSWYQQTPGQGLQFLFEYFSETQRNKGNFPGRFSGRQFSNSRSEMNVSTLELGDSALYLCASSLALTVTDTQYFGPGTRLTVL.

A note on this clone: The sample has other DNA sequences that encode this CDR3 too. V usage is TRBV6-1 and J usage is TRBJ2-7, with unresolved D. Germline values: CDR1 MNHNS, CDR2 SASEGT. This CDR3 contains 12 residues. The V end lost 2 bases, the J end lost 4 bases, and 6 bases lay between the germline ends. The CDR3 protein is CASSEKGYEQYF. CDR3 sequence (DNA): TGTGCCAGCAGTGAAAAGGGTTACGAGCAGTACTTC.

The rearrangement uses TRBV5-6 and TRBJ2-6, with a weak D call TRBD1 (6 bases). Germline V CDR1 and CDR2: SGHDT, YYEEEE. This CDR3 is 15 amino acids long. With 0 bases removed from V and 3 bases from J, the gap between germline ends came to 7 bases. In DNA form, the CDR3 reads TGTGCCAGCAGCTTGGCAGGGGTTGGGGCCAACGTCCTGACTTTC. Amino acids: CASSLAGVGANVLTF.

The chain employs TRBV10-3 and TRBJ2-2, with D unresolved. With 7 bases removed from V and 2 bases from J, the gap between germline ends came to 8 bases. Per germline, CDR1 ENHRY and CDR2 SYGVKD. This CDR3 is built from 13 residues. This chain's CDR3 is CAITGGNTGELFF. Written as DNA, the CDR3 is TGTGCCATCACGGGCGGAAACACCGGGGAGCTGTTTTTT.

The rearrangement links TRBV28 to TRBJ2-7, with D tentatively TRBD2 (5 bases). Germline V CDR1 and CDR2: MDHEN, SYDVKM. Between the trimmed V and J ends, which lost 6 bases and 3 bases, there was a span of 21 bases. This CDR3 contains 16 residues. The CDR3, as DNA: TGTGCCAGCAGCCCCCCATCGAGGGTAAGTGGCTACGAGCAGTACTTC. Translation: CASSPPSRVSGYEQYF.